The 3 T cell receptor beta chains presented below share a single source sample, sequenced in a study of blood T cell repertoires in COVID-19. TCRdb keeps only in-frame clones here, not all; method: immunoSEQ multiplex PCR. The repertoire consists of roughly 170,000 clones, with approximately 85% occurring once and the leading ten covering 1.2%. The sequenced material came from peripheral blood. Receptor source: a man aged 60-69 years who had recovered from COVID-19.

J is TRBJ2-7 and V is TRBV18, with 7 bases that match TRBD1. This CDR3 spans 15 amino acids. The germline gives CDR1 KGHSH, CDR2 LQKENI. V gave up 3 bases and J gave up 2 bases; unmatched junction bases: 7. The DNA for the CDR3 is TGTGCCAGCTCACCCCCCGGGACAGCCACCTACGAGCAGTACTTC. Translation: CASSPPGTATYEQYF.

J is TRBJ2-2 and V is TRBV5-4; 15 bases match TRBD2. The J segment lost 0 bases and the V segment lost 4 bases, leaving 4 bases of the junction unmatched. CDR1 and CDR2 (germline): SGHNT, YYREEE (reference sequence). The CDR3 totals 18 residues. The CDR3 reads CASSGGLAGGSNTGELFF. Written as DNA, the CDR3 is TGTGCCAGCAGCGGGGGACTAGCGGGGGGTTCGAACACCGGGGAGCTGTTTTTT.

V usage is TRBV28 and J usage is TRBJ1-2, with 10 bases lining up with TRBD1. This CDR3 region has 13 residues. Germline CDR1 MDHEN, CDR2 SYDVKM. Trimming cost V 6 bases and J 7 bases; bases outside gene matches: 5. CDR3 sequence reads: CASRTGGAAGYTF. DNA for the CDR3: TGTGCCAGCAGGACAGGGGGCGCGGCTGGCTACACCTTC.